Described below is a single T cell receptor (beta chain) sequence and its context. Its target is not known. Here immunoSEQ multiplex PCR was the method, and the copy in TCRdb shows in-frame clones only, minus some. The sample yields tens of thousands of clones, around 86% seen once. The source of the sample is a study of T cells in localized non-small cell lung cancer. Findings and caveats of the study: Multi-region tumor sequencing was not done, so intratumor heterogeneity could not be excluded. Patients showing higher blood T cell density tended to see longer overall survival.

Germline CDR1 is SGHTA and CDR2 is FQGNSA. The CDR3 length is 16 residues. V trimming: 4 bases; J trimming: 8 bases; junction bases outside the gene matches: 15. The specimen comprised peripheral blood mononuclear cells, sampled before any cancer treatment. The receptor was isolated from a male donor at least 60 years old with stage II lung adenocarcinoma. The chain links TRBV7-2 to TRBJ1-2, with 8 bases identical to TRBD1. As DNA, the CDR3 is TGTGCCAGCAGCTCATCGCCAGCAGGGGGCTTCGGGGGCTACACCTTC. Translated: CASSSSPAGGFGGYTF.